This TCR beta chain stems from a study of tumor and adjacent non-tumor tissue in lung cancer. Overall study context: The patients, 10 men and 4 to 6 women, were roughly 31 to 85 with stage I to III disease.

RNA was extracted from bulk tissue without any cell sorting. This clonotype was picked up a small number of times. Its antigen is not identified. This may arise from a read error, as a much more abundant clone is one base away. Study outcomes and limitations: Tumor repertoires had a smaller top 100 clone share than normal lung. Patients with more diverse tumor TCRs had worse survival. Tumor tissue had significantly higher TCR diversity than normal lung.

Germline V gives CDR1 MGHRA, CDR2 YSYEKL. This CDR3 is 14 amino acids long. A modified ARM-PCR protocol with three rounds of nested PCR amplified TCRbeta. TCRdb ran MiXCR on the multiplex PCR reads and lists one entry per CDR3 protein. In the table there are approximately 86,000 distinct CDR3 sequences, around 70% of which are singletons. This sequence was found in a woman in her forties with non-small cell lung cancer. Sequencing was performed on lung tumor tissue. The chain employs TRBV4-1 and TRBJ2-5; a weak D match, TRBD1 (5 bases). As DNA, the CDR3 is TGCACCAGCAGCCCAAGAATAGGGGTTGAGACCCAGTACTTC. Its translation: CTSSPRIGVETQYF.